The source of this T cell receptor beta chain is a study of regulatory T cells in long-lasting Graves disease. Arm-PCR with iRepertoire HTBI primers amplified the CDR3 regions for these TCR beta libraries. TCRdb recomputed calls from the multiplex PCR reads with MiXCR, one row per CDR3 protein. In the table there are about 620,000 distinct CDR3 sequences, roughly 15% of which are singletons. V shed 4 bases and J shed 1 base, with 13 bases lying between them. Germline loops: CDR1 MNHEY, CDR2 SVGEGT. The CDR3 is 15 amino acids. This clonotype has ten or more counts. Time point defined: newly diagnosed GD, antithyroid drugs for less than 3 months. TCR sequences were obtained from RNA taken from PBMCs. This sample also belongs to another study, concerning T cells in Graves' hyperthyroidism and ophthalmopathy. That source adds: TCR CDR3 regions were first amplified by RT-PCR with HTBI primers.

The genes are TRBV6-2 or TRBV6-3 and TRBJ1-2, with D tentatively TRBD1 (6 bases). The sample consisted of peripheral blood mononuclear cells (PBMCs), taken at new diagnosis, from a patient treated with antithyroid drugs. This receptor was obtained from a woman aged 25 to 45 with Graves disease. The CDR3 DNA is TGTGCCAGCAGTTCTATGGACAGCCGTAACTATGGCTACACCTTC. Its protein product is CASSSMDSRNYGYTF.